The 11 T cell receptor beta chains in this list originate from one sample, sequenced in a study of blood T cells in healthy people across ages. A second PCR of about 7 to 12 cycles used a sample-barcoded 5' primer and a J-beta primer mix. From the 5' RACE reads, TCRdb called clonotypes with MiXCR, one entry per CDR3 protein. The sample lists fewer than 900,000 distinct CDR3 sequences, approximately 43% occurring once. The specimen was blood. The receptors stem from a woman aged 60-75 years in good health.

The chain combines TRBV20-1 with TRBJ2-7; 13 bases line up with TRBD2. V gave up 6 bases and J gave up 5 bases; unmatched junction bases: 7. The CDR3 has 14 amino acids. Germline CDR1 and CDR2: DFQATT and SNEGSKA (reference sequence). The CDR3 DNA reads as TGCAGTGCCCGAGGGACTAGCGGGATCAACGAGCAGTACTTC. It specifies CSARGTSGINEQYF.

This clonotype was detected a few times. The rearrangement uses TRBV20-1 and TRBJ2-1, with D possibly TRBD2 on 5 matching bases. CDR1 and CDR2 from the germline V gene are DFQATT and SNEGSKA (reference sequence). V was shortened by 2 bases and J by 2 bases, with 10 bases between the two germline ends. The CDR3 spans 14 residues. The CDR3 nucleotides read TGCAGTGCTAGACTAGCCGAGACCTACAATGAGCAGTTCTTC. Amino acid sequence: CSARLAETYNEQFF.

The CDR3 sequence is CATREDSPNYGYTF. The CDR3 coding sequence is TGTGCCACCAGAGAGGACAGCCCTAACTATGGCTACACCTTC. The chain couples TRBV15 to TRBJ1-2; possible D gene TRBD1, 6 bases. Germline V gene data show CDR1 as LNHNV and CDR2 as YYDKDF (reference sequence). Between the trimmed V and J ends, which lost 6 bases and 0 bases, there was a span of 11 bases. The CDR3 has 14 amino acids.

The table lists this clonotype with many counts. The chain employs TRBV7-9 and TRBJ1-2; the match to TRBD1 covers 10 bases. V was clipped by 4 bases and J by 8 bases; unmatched bases: 16. The CDR3 is made up of 17 amino acids. Germline assignment: CDR1 SEHNR and CDR2 FQNEAQ (reference sequence). The CDR3 DNA follows: TGTGCCAGCAGCTCACTATTGGGGACAGGGGATCATTACGGCTACACCTTC. It translates to CASSSLLGTGDHYGYTF.

This chain links TRBV6-7 with TRBJ1-1, with a weak D call TRBD1 (6 bases). TRBV6-7 is given ORF status, its function remaining uncertain. Trimming removed 8 bases from V and 0 bases from J, with 22 bases in between. The CDR3 has 17 amino acids. The CDR3 loop is CASEYPRGASMNTEAFF. In DNA, the CDR3 is TGTGCCAGCGAATACCCCAGGGGCGCTTCGATGAACACTGAAGCTTTCTTT.

The chain is built from TRBV7-9 and TRBJ2-7, with 8 bases identical to TRBD2. Trimming cost V 5 bases and J 7 bases; bases outside gene matches: 13. Germline CDR1 is SEHNR and CDR2 is FQNEAQ (reference sequence). CDR3 length equals 15 residues. CDR3 sequence (DNA): TGTGCCAGCAGCCCGTCGATGGGACTAGTGAATGAGCAGTACTTC. This codes for CASSPSMGLVNEQYF.

The rearrangement uses TRBV7-2 and TRBJ2-7; D gene ambiguous. Gene TRBJ2-5 matches the end of the DNA better, so the J call may be wrong. CDR3 length equals 15 residues. Germline V lookup: CDR1 SGHTA, CDR2 FQGNSA. The CDR3 protein is CASSLGLRYGETQYF. CDR3 sequence (DNA): TGTGCCAGCAGCTTAGGGTTGCGGTACGGGGAGACCCAGTACTTC.

This clonotype has more than one count but fewer than ten. The V call is TRBV7-2, the J call TRBJ2-5, with TRBD1 identical over 7 bases. Judging by the DNA end, TRBJ2-7 fits better; the J call may be wrong. Looked up from germline, CDR1 is SGHTA and CDR2 is FQGNSA. The CDR3 runs 13 residues. The CDR3 loop reads CASSLVRGLEQYF. CDR3 nucleotides: TGTGCCAGCAGCTTAGTGAGGGGGCTCGAGCAGTACTTC.

This chain uses TRBV7-9 with TRBJ1-6, with TRBD1 as a possible D gene (5 bases). Trimming took 5 bases from V and 6 from J, leaving 11 bases between them. The germline CDR1 and CDR2 sequences are SEHNR and FQNEAQ (reference sequence). There are 14 residues in the CDR3. This chain's CDR3 is CASSPDIVNSPLHF. The CDR3 DNA sequence: TGTGCCAGCAGCCCGGACATAGTTAATTCACCCCTCCACTTT. Complete variable domain (other parts from reference TRBV7-9 and TRBJ1-6): DTGVSQNPRHKITKRGQNVTFRCDPISEHNRLYWYRQTLGQGPEFLTYFQNEAQLEKSRLLSDRFSAERPKGSFSTLEIQRTEQGDSAMYLCASSPDIVNSPLHFGNGTRLTVT.

This sequence joins TRBV7-2 and TRBJ2-5; no definite D call. This CDR3 region has 13 residues. Germline CDR1 SGHTA, CDR2 FQGNSA. The V gene lost 6 bases and the J gene lost 4 bases, with 12 bases spanning the gap. CDR3 residues: CASSQGFPETQYF. As DNA, the CDR3 is TGTGCCAGCAGTCAAGGGTTCCCAGAGACCCAGTACTTC.

This sequence joins TRBV28 and TRBJ1-1; D gene ambiguous. The length of the CDR3 is 14 residues. Germline V CDR1 and CDR2: MDHEN, SYDVKM. V dropped 3 bases and J dropped 1 base, with 9 bases sitting between them. Written as DNA, the CDR3 is TGTGCCAGCAGTTTCGGTACAAAGAACACTGAAGCTTTCTTT. Translated, it gives CASSFGTKNTEAFF.